This T cell receptor (beta chain) was profiled in a study of blood T cell repertoires in COVID-19. Profiling relied on immunoSEQ multiplex PCR, and the TCRdb table lists in-frame clones only, not all of them. The sample carries about 200,000 clones, 94% recorded once. The V segment lost 4 bases and the J segment 0 bases; nucleotides outside the gene matches: 1. The germline CDR1 and CDR2 sequences are SEHNR and FQNEAQ (reference sequence). The CDR3 sequence is 15 residues long. Sequenced material: peripheral blood. The chain carries TRBV7-9 and TRBJ1-4, with 8 bases that match TRBD1. This sequence was found in a young man with COVID-19, enrolled during active disease. CDR3 in amino acids: CASSYRGATNEKLFF. CDR3 bases: TGTGCCAGCAGCTACAGGGGGGCAACTAATGAAAAACTGTTTTTT.